This TCR beta chain was identified in a study of T cell responses to AZD1222 COVID-19 vaccine. Study findings and constraints: Across spike, vaccine-associated CD4 TCRs were found, dominant at 160-218 and 743-854.

J was trimmed by 6 bases and V by 11 bases; bases with no gene match: 4. Germline lookup yields CDR1 LNHDA and CDR2 SQIVND (reference sequence). The CDR3 has 13 residues. Of note for this clone: Its antigen is unknown. Other nucleotide sequences in the sample specify the same CDR3.

Generated by immunoSEQ multiplex PCR, the TCRdb table keeps only in-frame clones and is missing some. The sample lists about 130,000 clones; over 90% were seen once. The origin of this receptor is an adult in good health. Sequenced material: peripheral blood, taken on day 0 of AZD1222 vaccination. This sequence joins TRBV19 and TRBJ1-6; the match to TRBD1 covers 10 bases. The CDR3 DNA reads TGTGCCTCTCGGGACAGGGGTAATTCACCCCTCCACTTT. It specifies CASRDRGNSPLHF.